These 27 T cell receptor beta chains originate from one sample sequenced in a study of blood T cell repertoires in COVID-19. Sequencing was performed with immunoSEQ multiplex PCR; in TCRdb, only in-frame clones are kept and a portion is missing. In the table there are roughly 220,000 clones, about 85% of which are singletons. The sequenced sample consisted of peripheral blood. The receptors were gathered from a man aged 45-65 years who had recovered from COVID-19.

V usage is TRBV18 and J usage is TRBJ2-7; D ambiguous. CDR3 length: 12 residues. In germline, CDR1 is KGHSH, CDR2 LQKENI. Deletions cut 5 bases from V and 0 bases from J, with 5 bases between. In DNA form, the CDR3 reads TGTGCCAGCTCAACAGCCTCCTACGAGCAGTACTTC. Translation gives CASSTASYEQYF.

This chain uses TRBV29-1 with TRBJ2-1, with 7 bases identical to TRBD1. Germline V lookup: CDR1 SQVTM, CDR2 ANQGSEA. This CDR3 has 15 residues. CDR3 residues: CSVKTGRLIYNEQFF. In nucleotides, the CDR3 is TGCAGTGTTAAGACAGGGCGCCTGATTTACAATGAGCAGTTCTTC.

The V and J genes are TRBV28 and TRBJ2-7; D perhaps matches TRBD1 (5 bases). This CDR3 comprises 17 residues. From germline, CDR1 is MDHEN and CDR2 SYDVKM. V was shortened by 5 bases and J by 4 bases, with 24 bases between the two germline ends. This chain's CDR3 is CASSPIRARRFNYEQYF. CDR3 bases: TGTGCCAGCAGTCCAATCAGGGCGCGTCGATTCAATTACGAGCAGTACTTC.

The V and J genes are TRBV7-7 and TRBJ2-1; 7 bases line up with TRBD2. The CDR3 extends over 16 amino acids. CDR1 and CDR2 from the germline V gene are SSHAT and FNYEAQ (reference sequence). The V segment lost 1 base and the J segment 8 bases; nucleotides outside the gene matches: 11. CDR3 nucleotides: TGTGCCAGCAGCTTAGATGGCGGGAGTTCTTTCGATGAGCAGTTCTTC. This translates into CASSLDGGSSFDEQFF. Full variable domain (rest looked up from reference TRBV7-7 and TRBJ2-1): GAGVSQSPRYKVTKRGQDVTLRCDPISSHATLYWYQQALGQGPEFLTYFNYEAQPDKSGLPSDRFSAERPEGSISTLTIQRTEQRDSAMYRCASSLDGGSSFDEQFFGPGTRLTVL.

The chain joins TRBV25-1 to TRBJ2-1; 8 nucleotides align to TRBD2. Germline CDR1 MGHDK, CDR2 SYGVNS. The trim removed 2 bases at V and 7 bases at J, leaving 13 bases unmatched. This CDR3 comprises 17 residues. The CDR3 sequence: CASSEGLGAGDTNEQFF. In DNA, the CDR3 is TGTGCCAGCAGTGAAGGTCTCGGAGCGGGAGATACAAATGAGCAGTTCTTC.

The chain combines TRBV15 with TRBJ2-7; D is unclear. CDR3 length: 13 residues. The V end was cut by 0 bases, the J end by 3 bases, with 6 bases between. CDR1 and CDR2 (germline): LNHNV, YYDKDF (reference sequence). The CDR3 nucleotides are TGTGCCACCAGCAGAGATAACATCTACGAGCAGTACTTC. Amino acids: CATSRDNIYEQYF.

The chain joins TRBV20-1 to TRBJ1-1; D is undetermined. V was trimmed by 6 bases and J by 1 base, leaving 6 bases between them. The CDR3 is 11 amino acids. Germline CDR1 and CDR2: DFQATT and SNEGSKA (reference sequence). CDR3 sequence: CSAEWNTEAFF. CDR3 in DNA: TGCAGTGCCGAGTGGAACACTGAAGCTTTCTTT.

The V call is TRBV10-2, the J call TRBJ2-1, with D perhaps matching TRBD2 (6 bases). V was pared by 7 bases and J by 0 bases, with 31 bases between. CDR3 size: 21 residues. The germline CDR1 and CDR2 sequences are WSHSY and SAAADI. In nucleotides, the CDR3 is TGCGCCAGCACCGACTGGATGAGGCCCGGGACTCTGGAAAGCTCCTACAATGAGCAGTTCTTC. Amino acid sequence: CASTDWMRPGTLESSYNEQFF.

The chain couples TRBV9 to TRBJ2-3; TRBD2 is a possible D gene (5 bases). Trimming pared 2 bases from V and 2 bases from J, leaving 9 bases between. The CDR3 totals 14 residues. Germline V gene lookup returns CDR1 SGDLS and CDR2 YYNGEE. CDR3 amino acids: CASSVGLTTDTQYF. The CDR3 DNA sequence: TGTGCCAGCAGCGTCGGACTTACCACAGATACGCAGTATTTT. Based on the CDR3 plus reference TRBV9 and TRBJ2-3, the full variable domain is DSGVTQTPKHLITATGQRVTLRCSPRSGDLSVYWYQQSLDQGLQFLIQYYNGEERAKGNILERFSAQQFPDLHSELNLSSLELGDSALYFCASSVGLTTDTQYFGPGTRLTVL.

Here the CDR3 reads CASSHGTTGYEQYF. The CDR3 nucleotides read TGCGCCAGCAGCCATGGCACGACGGGCTACGAGCAGTACTTC. This sequence joins TRBV4-1 and TRBJ2-7; no firm D call. Trimming took 3 bases from V and 3 from J, leaving 12 bases between them. Germline-derived CDR1 and CDR2 are MGHRA and YSYEKL. The CDR3 loop spans 14 amino acids.

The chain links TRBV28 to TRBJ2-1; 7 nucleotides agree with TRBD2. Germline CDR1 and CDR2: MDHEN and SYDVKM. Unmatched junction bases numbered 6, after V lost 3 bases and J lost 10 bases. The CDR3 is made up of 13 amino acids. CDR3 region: CASSFENGREQFF. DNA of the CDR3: TGTGCCAGCAGTTTCGAAAACGGGAGGGAGCAGTTCTTC.

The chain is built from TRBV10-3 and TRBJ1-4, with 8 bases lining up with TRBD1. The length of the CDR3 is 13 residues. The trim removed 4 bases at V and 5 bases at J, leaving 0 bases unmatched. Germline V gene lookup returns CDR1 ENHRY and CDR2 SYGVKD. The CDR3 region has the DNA TGTGCCATCAGTGGGGACAGGAATGAAAAACTGTTTTTT. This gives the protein CAISGDRNEKLFF.

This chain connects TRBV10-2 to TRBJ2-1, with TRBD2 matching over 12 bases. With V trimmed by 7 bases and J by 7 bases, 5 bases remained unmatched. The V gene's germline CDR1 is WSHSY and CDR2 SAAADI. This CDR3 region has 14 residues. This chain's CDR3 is CASTLAGGGNEQFF. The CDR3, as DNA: TGCGCCAGCACCCTAGCGGGAGGGGGGAATGAGCAGTTCTTC.

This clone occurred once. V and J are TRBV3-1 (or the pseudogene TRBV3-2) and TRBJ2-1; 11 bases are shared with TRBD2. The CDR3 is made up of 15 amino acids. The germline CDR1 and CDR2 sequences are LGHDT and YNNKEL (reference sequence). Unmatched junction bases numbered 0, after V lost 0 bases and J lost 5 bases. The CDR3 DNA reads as TGTGCCAGCAGCCAAGAACTAGCGGGAGACAATGAGCAGTTCTTC. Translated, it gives CASSQELAGDNEQFF.

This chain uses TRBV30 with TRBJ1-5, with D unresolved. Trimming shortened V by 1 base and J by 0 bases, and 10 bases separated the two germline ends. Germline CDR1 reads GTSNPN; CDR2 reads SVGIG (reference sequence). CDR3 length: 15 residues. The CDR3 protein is CAWSEQHHSNQPQHF. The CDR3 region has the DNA TGTGCCTGGAGTGAACAGCACCATAGCAATCAGCCCCAGCATTTT.

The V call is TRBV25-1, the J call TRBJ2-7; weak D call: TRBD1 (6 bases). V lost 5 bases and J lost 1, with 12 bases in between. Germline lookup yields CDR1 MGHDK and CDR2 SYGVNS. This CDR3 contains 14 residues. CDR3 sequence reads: CASSPNRVSYEQYF. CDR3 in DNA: TGTGCCAGCAGTCCTAACAGGGTTTCCTACGAGCAGTACTTC.

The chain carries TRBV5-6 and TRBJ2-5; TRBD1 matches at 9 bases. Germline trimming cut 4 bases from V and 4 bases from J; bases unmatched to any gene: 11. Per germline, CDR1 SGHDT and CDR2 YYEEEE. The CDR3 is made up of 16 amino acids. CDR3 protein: CASSLSGTGLSETQYF. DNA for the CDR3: TGTGCCAGCAGCCTGTCGGGGACAGGGTTGTCAGAGACCCAGTACTTC.

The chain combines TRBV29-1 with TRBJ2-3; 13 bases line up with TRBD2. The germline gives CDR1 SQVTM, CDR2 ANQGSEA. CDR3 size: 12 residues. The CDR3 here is CRGLAGRETQYF. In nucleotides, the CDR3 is TGCAGGGGACTAGCGGGACGGGAAACGCAGTATTTT.

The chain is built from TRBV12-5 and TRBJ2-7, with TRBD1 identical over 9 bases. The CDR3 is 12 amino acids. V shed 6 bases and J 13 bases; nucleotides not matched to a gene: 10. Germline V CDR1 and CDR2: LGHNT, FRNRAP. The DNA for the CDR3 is TGTGCTAGTGGCAGGGACAGGGCGGACGTTTACTTC. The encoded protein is CASGRDRADVYF.

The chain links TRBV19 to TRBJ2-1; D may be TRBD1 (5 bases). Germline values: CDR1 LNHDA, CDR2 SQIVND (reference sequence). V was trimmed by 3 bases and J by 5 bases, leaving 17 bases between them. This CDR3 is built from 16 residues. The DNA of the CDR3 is TGTGCCAGTAGTATCGCGGCAGGGTGGCGTAACAATGAGCAGTTCTTC. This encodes CASSIAAGWRNNEQFF.

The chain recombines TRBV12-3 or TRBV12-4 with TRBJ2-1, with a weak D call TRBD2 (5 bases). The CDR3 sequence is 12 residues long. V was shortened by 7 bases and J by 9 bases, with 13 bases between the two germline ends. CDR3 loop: CASKPLGGEQFF. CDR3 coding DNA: TGTGCCAGCAAGCCACTAGGTGGTGAGCAGTTCTTC.

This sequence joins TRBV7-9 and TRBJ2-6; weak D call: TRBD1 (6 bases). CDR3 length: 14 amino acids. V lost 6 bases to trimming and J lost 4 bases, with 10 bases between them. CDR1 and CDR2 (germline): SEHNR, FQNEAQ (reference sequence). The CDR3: CASSLTGGANVLTF. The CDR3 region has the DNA TGTGCCAGCAGTCTGACAGGCGGGGCCAACGTCCTGACTTTC.

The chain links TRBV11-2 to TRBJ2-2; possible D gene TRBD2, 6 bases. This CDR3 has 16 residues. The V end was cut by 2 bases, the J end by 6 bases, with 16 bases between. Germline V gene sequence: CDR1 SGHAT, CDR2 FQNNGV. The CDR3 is CASSLTSPGRAGELFF. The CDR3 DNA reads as TGTGCCAGCAGCTTAACTAGCCCGGGTCGGGCCGGGGAGCTGTTTTTT.

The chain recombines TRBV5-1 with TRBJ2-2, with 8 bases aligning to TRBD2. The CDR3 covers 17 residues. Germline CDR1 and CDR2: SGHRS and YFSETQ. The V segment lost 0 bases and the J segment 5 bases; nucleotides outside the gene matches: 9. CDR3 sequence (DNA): TGCGCCAGCAGCTTGGTGGTTGCGGGAGGTGGTACCGGGGAGCTGTTTTTT. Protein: CASSLVVAGGGTGELFF.

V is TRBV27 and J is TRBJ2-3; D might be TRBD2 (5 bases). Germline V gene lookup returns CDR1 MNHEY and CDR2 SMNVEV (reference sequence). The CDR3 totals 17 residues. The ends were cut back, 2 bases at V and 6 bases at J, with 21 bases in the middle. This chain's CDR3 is CASSLEGRPFISDTQYF. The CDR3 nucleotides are TGTGCCAGCAGTTTAGAGGGCAGACCCTTCATCTCGGATACGCAGTATTTT.

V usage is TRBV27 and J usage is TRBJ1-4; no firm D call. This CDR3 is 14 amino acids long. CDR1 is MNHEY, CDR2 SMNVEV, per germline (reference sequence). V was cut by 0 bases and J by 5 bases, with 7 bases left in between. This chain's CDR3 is CASSLSWANEKLFF. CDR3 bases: TGTGCCAGCAGTTTATCGTGGGCCAATGAAAAACTGTTTTTT. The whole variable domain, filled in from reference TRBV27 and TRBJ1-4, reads EAQVTQNPRYLITVTGKKLTVTCSQNMNHEYMSWYRQDPGLGLRQIYYSMNVEVTDKGDVPEGYKVSRKEKRNFPLILESPSPNQTSLYFCASSLSWANEKLFFGSGTQLSVL.

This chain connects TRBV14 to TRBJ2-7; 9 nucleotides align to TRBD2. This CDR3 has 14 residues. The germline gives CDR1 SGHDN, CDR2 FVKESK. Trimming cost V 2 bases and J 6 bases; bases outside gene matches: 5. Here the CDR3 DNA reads TGTGCCAGCAGCCAATTAGCGGGAGTTTTCGAGCAGTACTTC. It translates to CASSQLAGVFEQYF.